A single sample is the source of the 10 T cell receptor beta chains below, sequenced in a study of beta chain features in type 1 diabetes. Antigen specificity for these receptors is unknown. Findings of the study overall: Shorter TCRB CDR3s, moderately but significantly so, marked every one of the four CD4+ subsets in Type 1 diabetes patients.

As every portion of the isolated RNA was reverse transcribed, the sequencing read expressed TCRB transcripts. The method was immunoSEQ multiplex PCR; TCRdb's version includes in-frame clones alone and lacks a portion of them. The sample records 160,000 or so clones, roughly 9% being singletons. Material: central memory CD4+ T cells from blood. The receptors were sampled from a woman in her thirties with type 1 diabetes.

This clone was observed a few times. The J gene is TRBJ2-5, the V gene TRBV4-1; no firm D call. The CDR3 consists of 14 residues. Looked up from germline, CDR1 is MGHRA and CDR2 is YSYEKL. V was cut by 1 base and J by 2 bases, with 8 bases left in between. The CDR3 sequence is CASSQVSQQETQYF. CDR3 DNA: TGCGCCAGCAGCCAAGTTTCACAACAAGAGACCCAGTACTTC.

This clone was detected only a few times. V gene TRBV25-1 combines with J gene TRBJ1-4; possible D gene TRBD1, 5 bases. The CDR3 runs 12 residues. CDR1 is MGHDK and CDR2 is SYGVNS in the germline V gene. V dropped 2 bases and J dropped 7 bases, with 5 bases sitting between them. The CDR3 region is CASSEDSEKLFF. The CDR3 DNA reads TGTGCCAGCAGTGAAGACAGTGAAAAACTGTTTTTT.

The chain couples TRBV7-9 to TRBJ2-5; unclear D gene. The CDR3 is 14 residues long. V lost 6 bases and J 2 bases, leaving 13 bases between the germline ends. The germline V gene encodes CDR1 SEHNR and CDR2 FQNEAQ (reference sequence). CDR3 sequence: CASSQPGFQETQYF. CDR3 sequence (DNA): TGTGCCAGCAGTCAACCTGGCTTTCAAGAGACCCAGTACTTC.

This chain links TRBV6-6 with TRBJ1-1; no firm D call. CDR1 and CDR2 from the germline V gene are MNHNY and SVGAGI (reference sequence). V lost 2 bases and J lost 3, with 13 bases in between. This CDR3 spans 15 amino acids. The CDR3 reads CASSYQERSDTEAFF. The CDR3 DNA reads as TGTGCCAGCAGTTACCAGGAACGATCGGACACTGAAGCTTTCTTT.

This clone was detected ten times or more. V gene TRBV4-2 combines with J gene TRBJ1-5; 11 bases line up with TRBD1. Losses at the gene ends were 4 bases for V and 6 bases for J; bases not matched to a gene: 5. The CDR3 is 15 amino acids. Germline lookup yields CDR1 LGHNA and CDR2 YNFKEQ. CDR3 DNA sequence: TGTGCCAGCAGCCTCCAGGGACAGGGGGTTCAGCCCCAGCATTTT. Its protein is CASSLQGQGVQPQHF.

This clone was observed a few times. V gene TRBV15 combines with J gene TRBJ2-5, with D perhaps TRBD2 (5 bases). The germline CDR1 and CDR2 sequences are LNHNV and YYDKDF (reference sequence). V lost 8 bases and J 5 bases, leaving 9 bases between the germline ends. This CDR3 is 11 amino acids long. The CDR3 bases are TGTGCCACCGAGTCGGGGGAGACCCAGTACTTC. The encoded protein is CATESGETQYF.

This clone was found a few times. This chain uses TRBV11-2 with TRBJ1-2; D is possibly TRBD1 (5 bases). Germline V gene sequence: CDR1 SGHAT, CDR2 FQNNGV. CDR3 length: 14 amino acids. V was pared by 1 base and J by 4 bases, with 10 bases between. This CDR3 reads CASSLVGATYGYTF. DNA of the CDR3: TGTGCCAGCAGCTTAGTTGGGGCTACCTATGGCTACACCTTC.

This clone was detected a few times. V is TRBV7-9 and J is TRBJ2-1; no reliable D call. V was pared by 6 bases and J by 7 bases, with 13 bases between. The CDR3 covers 13 residues. Germline values: CDR1 SEHNR, CDR2 FQNEAQ (reference sequence). CDR3 loop: CASRPDTANEQFF. CDR3 DNA sequence: TGTGCCAGCAGACCCGACACGGCGAATGAGCAGTTCTTC.

The chain links TRBV5-4 to TRBJ2-7; D might be TRBD2 (6 bases). Per the germline V gene, CDR1 is SGHNT and CDR2 is YYREEE (reference sequence). Trimming removed 3 bases at V and 3 bases at J, with 16 bases between. The CDR3 loop spans 15 amino acids. The CDR3 protein is CASSSGDSGYYEQYF. CDR3 nucleotide sequence: TGTGCCAGCAGCTCCGGGGATAGCGGTTACTACGAGCAGTACTTC.

The rearrangement uses TRBV11-2 and TRBJ2-1, with TRBD2 matching 16 bases. Germline V gene sequence: CDR1 SGHAT, CDR2 FQNNGV. V was clipped by 5 bases and J by 14 bases; unmatched bases: 9. This CDR3 is 15 amino acids long. CDR3 DNA sequence: TGTGCCAGCAGCGAACCGGGACTAGCGGGAGGGGAAAAGTTCTTC. Its translation: CASSEPGLAGGEKFF.